The TCR beta chain described here comes from a study of blood T cell repertoires in COVID-19. About the study: Samples taken during acute and convalescent COVID-19 were collected in the United States, Italy and Spain. PBMCs, B-cell-depleted T cells, or T cells were the source of the cDNA or gDNA that made up the material.

The germline V gene has CDR1 SGHNT and CDR2 YYREEE (reference sequence). The length of the CDR3 is 14 residues. V was pared by 5 bases and J by 2 bases, with 4 bases of the junction left unmatched. Original analysis: Estimation of nucleated cell counts was performed using reference gene primer amplification. The assay was immunoSEQ multiplex PCR, and TCRdb's table has in-frame clones only and misses some. That table supplies the V and J calls and clone size; D and trimming were determined from the DNA. This table has about 130,000 clones, around 87% appearing once. The specimen sequenced was peripheral blood. The clonotype was recovered from a woman aged 55-70 years with acute or convalescent COVID-19. This chain uses TRBV5-4 with TRBJ1-2, with TRBD1 matching 9 bases. The CDR3 sequence: CASRLTGGNYGYTF. CDR3 sequence (DNA): TGTGCCAGCAGGTTGACAGGGGGAAACTATGGCTACACCTTC.